This entry describes one T cell receptor beta chain. The data were produced by immunoSEQ multiplex PCR, yet TCRdb's version contains in-frame clones alone and is incomplete. There are 150,000 to 200,000 clones in the sample; about 91% occur only once, and 0.49% lies in the top ten. The germline CDR1 and CDR2 sequences are SGHTA and FQGNSA. Trimming took off 10 bases at V and 3 bases at J, with 16 bases between the two ends. The length of the CDR3 is 13 residues. This specimen belongs to a study of T cell responses to AZD1222 COVID-19 vaccine. Study context: The study pooled second doses at about 4 or about 12 weeks.

The rearrangement joins TRBV7-2 to TRBJ2-7; D may be TRBD2 (6 bases). The sample in question was peripheral blood, obtained on day 0 of AZD1222 vaccination. The receptor's source is an adult in good health. The CDR3 bases are TGTGCCATCGGGACTTTTTCTTACTACGAGCAGTACTTC. This gives the protein CAIGTFSYYEQYF.